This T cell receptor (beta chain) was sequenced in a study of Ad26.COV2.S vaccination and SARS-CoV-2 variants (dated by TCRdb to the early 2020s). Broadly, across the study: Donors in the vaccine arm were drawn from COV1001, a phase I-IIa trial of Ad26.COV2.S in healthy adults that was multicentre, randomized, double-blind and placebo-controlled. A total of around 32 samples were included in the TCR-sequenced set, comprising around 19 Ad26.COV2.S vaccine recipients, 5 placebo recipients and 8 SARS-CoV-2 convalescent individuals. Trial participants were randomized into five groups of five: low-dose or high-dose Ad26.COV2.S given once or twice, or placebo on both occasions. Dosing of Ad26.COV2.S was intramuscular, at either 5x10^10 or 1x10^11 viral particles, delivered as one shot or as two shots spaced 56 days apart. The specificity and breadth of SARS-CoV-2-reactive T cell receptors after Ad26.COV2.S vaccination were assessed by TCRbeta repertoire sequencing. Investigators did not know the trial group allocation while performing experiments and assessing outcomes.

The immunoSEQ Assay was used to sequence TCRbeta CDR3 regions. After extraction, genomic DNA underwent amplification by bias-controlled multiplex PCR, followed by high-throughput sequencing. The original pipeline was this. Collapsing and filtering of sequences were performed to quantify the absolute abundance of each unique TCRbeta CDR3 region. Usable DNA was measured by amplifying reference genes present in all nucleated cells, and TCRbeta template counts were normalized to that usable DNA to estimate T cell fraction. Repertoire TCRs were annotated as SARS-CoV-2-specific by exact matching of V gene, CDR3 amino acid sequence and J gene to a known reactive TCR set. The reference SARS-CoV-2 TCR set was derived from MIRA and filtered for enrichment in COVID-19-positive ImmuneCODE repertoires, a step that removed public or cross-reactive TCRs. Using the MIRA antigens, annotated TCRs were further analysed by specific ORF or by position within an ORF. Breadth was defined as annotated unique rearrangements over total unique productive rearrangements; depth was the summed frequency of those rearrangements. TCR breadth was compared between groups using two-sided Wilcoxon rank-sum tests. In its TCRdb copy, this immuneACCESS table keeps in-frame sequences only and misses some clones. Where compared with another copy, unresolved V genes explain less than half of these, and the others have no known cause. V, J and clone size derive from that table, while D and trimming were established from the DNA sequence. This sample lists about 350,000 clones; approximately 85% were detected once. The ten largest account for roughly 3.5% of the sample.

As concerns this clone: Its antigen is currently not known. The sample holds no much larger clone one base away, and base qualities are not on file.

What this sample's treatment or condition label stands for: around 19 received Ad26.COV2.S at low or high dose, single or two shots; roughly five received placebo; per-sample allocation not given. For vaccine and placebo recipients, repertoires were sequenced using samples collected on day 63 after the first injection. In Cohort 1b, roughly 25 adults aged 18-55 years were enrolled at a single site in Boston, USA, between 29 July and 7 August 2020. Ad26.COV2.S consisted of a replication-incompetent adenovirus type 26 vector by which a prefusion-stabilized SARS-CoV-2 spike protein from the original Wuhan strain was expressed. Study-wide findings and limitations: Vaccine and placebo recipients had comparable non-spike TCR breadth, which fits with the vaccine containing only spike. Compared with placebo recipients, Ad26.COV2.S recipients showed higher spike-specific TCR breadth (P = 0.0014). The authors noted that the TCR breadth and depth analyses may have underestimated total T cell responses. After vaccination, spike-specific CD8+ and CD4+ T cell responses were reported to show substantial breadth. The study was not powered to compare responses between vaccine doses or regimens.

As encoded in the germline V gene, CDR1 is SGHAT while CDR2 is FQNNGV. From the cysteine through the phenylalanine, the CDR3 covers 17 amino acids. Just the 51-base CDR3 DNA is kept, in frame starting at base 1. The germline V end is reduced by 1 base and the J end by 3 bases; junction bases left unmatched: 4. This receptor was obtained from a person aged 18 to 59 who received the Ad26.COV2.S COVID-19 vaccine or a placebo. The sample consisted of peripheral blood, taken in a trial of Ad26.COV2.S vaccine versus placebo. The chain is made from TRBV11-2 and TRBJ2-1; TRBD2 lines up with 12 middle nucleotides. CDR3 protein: CASSLVATSGSYNEQFF. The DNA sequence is TGTGCCAGCAGCTTAGTGGCGACTAGCGGGAGCTACAATGAGCAGTTCTTC.